This T cell receptor beta chain was sequenced for a study of long-term antiretroviral therapy in people with HIV. Regarding the study as a whole: The ART regimens used between the mid-2000s and the late 2010s may be less effective than current ones.

As regards this clone: The antigen remains unidentified.

Survey-level resolution applied to immunoSEQ assay v3.0. Some clones are missing from TCRdb's copy, which holds only in-frame ones; the method was immunoSEQ multiplex PCR. The data contain about 48,000 clones, around 84% of them seen just once; the ten biggest clones take up approximately 3%. There were no participants with HIV treated outside the United States. The CDR3 runs 15 residues. Germline V CDR1 and CDR2: MGHDK, SYGVNS. After removal of 4 bases from V and 5 bases from J, the junction contained 8 bases not matched to a gene. V and J are TRBV25-1 and TRBJ1-5; TRBD1 aligns across 7 bases. Sample: unsorted PBMCs, taken 0.8 years after starting antiretroviral therapy. The origin of this receptor is a woman between 18 and 29 years old with HIV. CDR3 nucleotides: TGTGCCAGCAGTGGCGAGACAGGGCTCGATCAGCCCCAGCATTTT. Translating it yields CASSGETGLDQPQHF.